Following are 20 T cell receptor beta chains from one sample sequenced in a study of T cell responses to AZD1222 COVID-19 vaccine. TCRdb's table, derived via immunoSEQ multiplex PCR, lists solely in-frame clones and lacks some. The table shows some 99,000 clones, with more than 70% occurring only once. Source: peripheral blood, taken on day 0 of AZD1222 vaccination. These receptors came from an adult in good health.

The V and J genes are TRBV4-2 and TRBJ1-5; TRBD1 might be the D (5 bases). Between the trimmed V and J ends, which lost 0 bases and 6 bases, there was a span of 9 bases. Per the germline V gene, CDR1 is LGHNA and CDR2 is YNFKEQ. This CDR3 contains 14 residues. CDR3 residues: CASSQDPGTQPQHF. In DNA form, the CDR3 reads TGTGCCAGCAGCCAAGATCCGGGGACTCAGCCCCAGCATTTT.

This chain's CDR3 is CASSGTLGNSPLHF. Written as DNA, the CDR3 is TGTGCCAGCAGTGGTACCCTCGGGAATTCACCCCTCCACTTT. V gene TRBV25-1 combines with J gene TRBJ1-6, with D unresolved. The CDR3 totals 14 residues. V lost 4 bases and J 7 bases, leaving 11 bases between the germline ends. The germline gives CDR1 MGHDK, CDR2 SYGVNS.

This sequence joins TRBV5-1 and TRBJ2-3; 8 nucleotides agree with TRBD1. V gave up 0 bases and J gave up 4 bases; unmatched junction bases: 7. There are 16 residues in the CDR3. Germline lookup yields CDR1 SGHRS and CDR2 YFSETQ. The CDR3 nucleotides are TGCGCCAGCAGCTTGGTGGCAGGGGGCAGCGCAGATACGCAGTATTTT. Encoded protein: CASSLVAGGSADTQYF.

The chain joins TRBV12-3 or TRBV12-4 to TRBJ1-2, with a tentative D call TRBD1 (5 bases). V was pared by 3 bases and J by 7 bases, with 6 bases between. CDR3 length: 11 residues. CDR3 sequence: CASSFGAGYTF. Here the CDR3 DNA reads TGTGCCAGCAGTTTTGGGGCTGGCTACACCTTC.

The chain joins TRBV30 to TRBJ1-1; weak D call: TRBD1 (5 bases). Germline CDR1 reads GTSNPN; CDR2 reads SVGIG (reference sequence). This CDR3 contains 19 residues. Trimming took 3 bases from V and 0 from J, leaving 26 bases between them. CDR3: CAWSSAWGEPGPMNTEAFF. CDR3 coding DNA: TGTGCCTGGAGCTCTGCTTGGGGGGAGCCGGGGCCCATGAACACTGAAGCTTTCTTT.

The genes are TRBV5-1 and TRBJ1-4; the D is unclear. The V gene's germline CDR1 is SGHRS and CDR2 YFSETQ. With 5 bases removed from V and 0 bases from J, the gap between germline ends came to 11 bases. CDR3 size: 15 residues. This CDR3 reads CASRPSGSTNEKLFF. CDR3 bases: TGCGCCAGCAGACCATCGGGGTCAACTAATGAAAAACTGTTTTTT.

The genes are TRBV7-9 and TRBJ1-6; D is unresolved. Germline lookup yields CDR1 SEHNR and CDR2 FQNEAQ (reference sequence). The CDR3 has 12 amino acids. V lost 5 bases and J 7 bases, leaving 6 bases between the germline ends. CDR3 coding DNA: TGTGCCAGCAGCCGCAGGAATTCACCCCTCCACTTT. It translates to CASSRRNSPLHF.

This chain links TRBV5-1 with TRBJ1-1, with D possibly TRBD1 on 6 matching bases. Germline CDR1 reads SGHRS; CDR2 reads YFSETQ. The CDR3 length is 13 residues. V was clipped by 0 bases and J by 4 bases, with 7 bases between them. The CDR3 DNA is TGCGCCAGCAGCTTGGACAGGGTCACTGAAGCTTTCTTT. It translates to CASSLDRVTEAFF.

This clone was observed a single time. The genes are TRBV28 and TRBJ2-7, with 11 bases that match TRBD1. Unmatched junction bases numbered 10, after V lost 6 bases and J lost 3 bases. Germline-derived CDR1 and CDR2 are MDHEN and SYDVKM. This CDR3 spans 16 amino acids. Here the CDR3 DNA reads TGTGCCAGCAGATCCTCCGGGACAGGGGGGAACTACGAGCAGTACTTC. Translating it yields CASRSSGTGGNYEQYF.

In DNA, the CDR3 is TGCGCCAGCAGCCGGATACTAGCGGGGGGACGATACGAGCAGTACTTC. This encodes CASSRILAGGRYEQYF. The chain has TRBV4-1 and TRBJ2-7, with TRBD2 matching over 12 bases. There are 16 residues in the CDR3. The germline V gene encodes CDR1 MGHRA and CDR2 YSYEKL. V shed 4 bases and J 4 bases; nucleotides not matched to a gene: 8.

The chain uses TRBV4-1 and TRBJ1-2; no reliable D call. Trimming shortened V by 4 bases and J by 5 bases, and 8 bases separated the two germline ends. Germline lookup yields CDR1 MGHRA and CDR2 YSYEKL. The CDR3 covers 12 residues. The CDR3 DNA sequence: TGCGCCAGCAGCCTCTCGGGGTATGGCTACACCTTC. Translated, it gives CASSLSGYGYTF.

CDR3 in DNA: TGTGCCAGCAGTTCGGGACCGTACAATCAGCCCCAGCATTTT. It is translated as CASSSGPYNQPQHF. This chain uses TRBV28 with TRBJ1-5; possible D gene TRBD1, 5 bases. Germline loops: CDR1 MDHEN, CDR2 SYDVKM. Trimming removed 4 bases from V and 3 bases from J, with 10 bases in between. The CDR3 is 14 residues long.

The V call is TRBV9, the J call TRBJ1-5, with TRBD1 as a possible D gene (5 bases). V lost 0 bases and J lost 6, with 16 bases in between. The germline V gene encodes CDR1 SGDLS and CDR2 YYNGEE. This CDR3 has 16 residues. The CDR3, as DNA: TGTGCCAGCAGCGTAGGAGAGGGGTTCCGCAGTCAGCCCCAGCATTTT. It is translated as CASSVGEGFRSQPQHF.

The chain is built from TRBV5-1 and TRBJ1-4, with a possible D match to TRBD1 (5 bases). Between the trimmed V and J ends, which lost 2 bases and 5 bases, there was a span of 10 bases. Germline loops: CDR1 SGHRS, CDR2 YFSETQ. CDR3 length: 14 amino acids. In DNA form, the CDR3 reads TGCGCCAGCAGCTTCGAGGGGAGAAATGAAAAACTGTTTTTT. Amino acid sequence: CASSFEGRNEKLFF.

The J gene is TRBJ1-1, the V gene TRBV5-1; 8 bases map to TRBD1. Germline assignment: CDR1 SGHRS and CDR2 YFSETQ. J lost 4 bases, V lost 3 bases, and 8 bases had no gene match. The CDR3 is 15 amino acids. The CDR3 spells CASSSWGQDPTEAFF. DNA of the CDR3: TGCGCCAGCAGCTCCTGGGGACAGGATCCCACTGAAGCTTTCTTT.

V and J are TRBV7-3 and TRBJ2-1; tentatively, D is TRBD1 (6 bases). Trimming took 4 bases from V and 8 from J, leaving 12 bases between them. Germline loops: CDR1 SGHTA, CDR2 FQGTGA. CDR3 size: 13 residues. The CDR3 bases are TGTGCCAGCAGCTCAACAGGGTGGGATGAGCAGTTCTTC. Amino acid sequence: CASSSTGWDEQFF. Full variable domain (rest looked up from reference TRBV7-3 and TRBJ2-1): GAGVSQTPSNKVTEKGKYVELRCDPISGHTALYWYRQSLGQGPEFLIYFQGTGAADDSGLPNDRFFAVRPEGSVSTLKIQRTERGDSAVYLCASSSTGWDEQFFGPGTRLTVL.

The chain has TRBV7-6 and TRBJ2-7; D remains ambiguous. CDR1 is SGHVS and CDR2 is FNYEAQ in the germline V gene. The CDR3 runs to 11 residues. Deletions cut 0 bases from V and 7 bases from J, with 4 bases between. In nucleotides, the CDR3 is TGTGCCAGCAGCTTAGCTGGAGAGCAGTACTTC. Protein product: CASSLAGEQYF. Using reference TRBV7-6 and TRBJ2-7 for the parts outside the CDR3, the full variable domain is GAGVSQSPRYKVTKRGQDVALRCDPISGHVSLYWYRQALGQGPEFLTYFNYEAQQDKSGLPNDRFSAERPEGSISTLTIQRTEQRDSAMYRCASSLAGEQYFGPGTRLTVT.

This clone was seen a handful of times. The CDR3 reads CASSLNTVGELFF. The CDR3, as DNA: TGTGCCAGCAGCTTAAATACAGTCGGGGAGCTGTTTTTT. This chain uses TRBV7-2 with TRBJ2-2, with D unresolved. Trimming cost V 2 bases and J 7 bases, with 8 bases left between them. Per the germline V gene, CDR1 is SGHTA and CDR2 is FQGNSA. CDR3 length: 13 residues. Looking up the rest from reference TRBV7-2 and TRBJ2-2 gives the full variable domain: GAGVSQSPSNKVTEKGKDVELRCDPISGHTALYWYRQSLGQGLEFLIYFQGNSAPDKSGLPSDRFSAERTGGSVSTLTIQRTQQEDSAVYLCASSLNTVGELFFGEGSRLTVL.

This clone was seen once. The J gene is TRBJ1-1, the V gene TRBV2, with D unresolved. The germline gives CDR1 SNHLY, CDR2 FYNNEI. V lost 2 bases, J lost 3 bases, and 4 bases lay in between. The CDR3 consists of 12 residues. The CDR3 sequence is CASSEQDTEAFF. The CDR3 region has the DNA TGTGCCAGCAGTGAACAGGACACTGAAGCTTTCTTT.

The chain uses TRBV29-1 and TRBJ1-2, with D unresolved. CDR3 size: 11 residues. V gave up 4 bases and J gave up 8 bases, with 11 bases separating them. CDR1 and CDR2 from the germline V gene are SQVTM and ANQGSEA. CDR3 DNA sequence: TGCAGCGTTGTTGGTGGAGGGGGCTACACCTTC. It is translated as CSVVGGGGYTF.